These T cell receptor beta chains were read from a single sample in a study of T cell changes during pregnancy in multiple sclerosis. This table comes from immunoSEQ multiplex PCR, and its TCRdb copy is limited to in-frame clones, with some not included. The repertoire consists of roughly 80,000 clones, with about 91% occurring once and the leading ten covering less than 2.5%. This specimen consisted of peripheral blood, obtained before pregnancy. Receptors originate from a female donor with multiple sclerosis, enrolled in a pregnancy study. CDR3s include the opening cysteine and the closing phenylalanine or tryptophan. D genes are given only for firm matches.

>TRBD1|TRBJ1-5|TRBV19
CASSPDRVGQPQHF
TGTGCCAGTAGTCCCGACAGGGTGGGTCAGCCCCAGCATTTT
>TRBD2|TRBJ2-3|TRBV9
CASSRLAGGPDTQYF
TGTGCCAGCAGCCGACTAGCGGGGGGGCCCGATACGCAGTATTTT
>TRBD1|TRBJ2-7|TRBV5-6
CASSSPGQGYEQYF
TGTGCCAGCAGTTCTCCGGGACAGGGCTACGAGCAGTACTTC
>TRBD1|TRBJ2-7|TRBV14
CASSRSWGRGQHEQYF
TGTGCCAGCAGCAGGAGCTGGGGCAGGGGGCAACACGAGCAGTACTTC
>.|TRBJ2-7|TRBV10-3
CAISARDTSYEQYF
TGTGCCATCAGTGCAAGGGACACCTCCTACGAGCAGTACTTC
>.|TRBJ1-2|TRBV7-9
CASSSTGSPYYGYTF
TGTGCCAGCAGCTCTACAGGGTCCCCGTACTATGGCTACACCTTC
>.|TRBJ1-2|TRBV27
CASSPLGRGVYGYTF
TGTGCCAGCAGTCCCCTAGGCAGGGGCGTCTATGGCTACACCTTC
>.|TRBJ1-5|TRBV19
CASSSDIGGNQPQHF
TGTGCCAGTAGTTCGGACATCGGAGGCAATCAGCCCCAGCATTTT
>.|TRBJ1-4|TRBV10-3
CAISVRGLHEKLFF
TGTGCCATCAGCGTCAGGGGACTACATGAAAAACTGTTTTTT
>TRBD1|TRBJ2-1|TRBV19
CASSPRDREQFF
TGTGCCAGTAGTCCGCGGGACAGGGAGCAGTTCTTC
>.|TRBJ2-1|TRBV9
CASSVVAGGVSSYNEQFF
TGTGCCAGCAGCGTAGTGGCGGGCGGGGTAAGCTCCTACAATGAGCAGTTCTTC
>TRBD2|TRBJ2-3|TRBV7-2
CASSSVAGASTDTQYF
TGTGCCAGCAGCTCAGTAGCGGGGGCTTCCACAGATACGCAGTATTTT
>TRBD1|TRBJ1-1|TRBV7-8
CASSLVRQGNTEAFF
TGTGCCAGCAGCTTAGTCCGACAGGGGAACACTGAAGCTTTCTTT
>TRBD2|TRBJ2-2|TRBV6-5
CASSYRAGGPGGELFF
TGTGCCAGCAGTTACAGGGCGGGGGGCCCAGGCGGGGAGCTGTTTTTT
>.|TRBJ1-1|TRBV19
CASSISPYTEAFF
TGTGCCAGTAGTATTAGCCCCTACACTGAAGCTTTCTTT
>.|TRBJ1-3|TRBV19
CASSRGVLIGNTIYF
TGTGCCAGTTCCCGGGGGGTTCTCATTGGAAACACCATATATTTT
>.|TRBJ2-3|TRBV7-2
CASSLTGTDTQYF
TGTGCCAGCAGCTTGACTGGCACAGATACGCAGTATTTT
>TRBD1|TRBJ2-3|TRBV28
CASSLQGVQTQYF
TGTGCCAGCAGTCTTCAGGGGGTCCAAACGCAGTATTTT